The entry below gives a single T cell receptor (beta chain) sequence along with its context. This sample is drawn from a study of T cells after somatic rescue of genetic block. This CDR3 comprises 15 residues. V lost 3 bases and J lost 0, with 10 bases in between. CDR1 and CDR2 (germline): SGHDN, FVKESK. The method was immunoSEQ multiplex PCR; TCRdb's version includes in-frame clones alone and lacks a portion of them. The profile shows approximately 67,000 clones, about 90% of them singletons. Sequencing was performed on peripheral blood mononuclear cells (PBMCs). This chain joins TRBV14 and TRBJ2-3; D is possibly TRBD1 (6 bases). This TCR came from a man in his forties. DNA of the CDR3: TGTGCCAGCAGCCAGGAGGACAGTAGCACAGATACGCAGTATTTT. Amino acid sequence: CASSQEDSSTDTQYF.